This TCR beta chain was retrieved from a study of shared clonotypes between healthy human individuals. V was cut by 5 bases and J by 0 bases, with 8 bases left in between. The V gene's germline CDR1 is SGHAT and CDR2 FQDESV (reference sequence). This CDR3 has 13 residues. Naive-designated CD8 cells lacked CD45RO, were positively enriched for CCR7, and omitted terminally differentiated effector memory CD45RA+ cells. The data were produced by immunoSEQ multiplex PCR, yet TCRdb's version contains in-frame clones alone and is incomplete. The sample contains around 600,000 clones, roughly 96% of which appear only once.

The V and J genes are TRBV11-1 and TRBJ2-7; the D is unclear. The clonotype was recovered from a woman between 25 and 40 years old in good health. Sample: naive CD8+ T cells sorted from blood. This CDR3 is CASSPTYSYEQYF. CDR3 nucleotides: TGTGCCAGCAGCCCCACCTACTCCTACGAGCAGTACTTC. Complete variable domain (other parts from reference TRBV11-1 and TRBJ2-7): EAEVAQSPRYKITEKSQAVAFWCDPISGHATLYWYRQILGQGPELLVQFQDESVVDDSQLPKDRFSAERLKGVDSTLKIQPAELGDSAMYLCASSPTYSYEQYFGPGTRLTVT.